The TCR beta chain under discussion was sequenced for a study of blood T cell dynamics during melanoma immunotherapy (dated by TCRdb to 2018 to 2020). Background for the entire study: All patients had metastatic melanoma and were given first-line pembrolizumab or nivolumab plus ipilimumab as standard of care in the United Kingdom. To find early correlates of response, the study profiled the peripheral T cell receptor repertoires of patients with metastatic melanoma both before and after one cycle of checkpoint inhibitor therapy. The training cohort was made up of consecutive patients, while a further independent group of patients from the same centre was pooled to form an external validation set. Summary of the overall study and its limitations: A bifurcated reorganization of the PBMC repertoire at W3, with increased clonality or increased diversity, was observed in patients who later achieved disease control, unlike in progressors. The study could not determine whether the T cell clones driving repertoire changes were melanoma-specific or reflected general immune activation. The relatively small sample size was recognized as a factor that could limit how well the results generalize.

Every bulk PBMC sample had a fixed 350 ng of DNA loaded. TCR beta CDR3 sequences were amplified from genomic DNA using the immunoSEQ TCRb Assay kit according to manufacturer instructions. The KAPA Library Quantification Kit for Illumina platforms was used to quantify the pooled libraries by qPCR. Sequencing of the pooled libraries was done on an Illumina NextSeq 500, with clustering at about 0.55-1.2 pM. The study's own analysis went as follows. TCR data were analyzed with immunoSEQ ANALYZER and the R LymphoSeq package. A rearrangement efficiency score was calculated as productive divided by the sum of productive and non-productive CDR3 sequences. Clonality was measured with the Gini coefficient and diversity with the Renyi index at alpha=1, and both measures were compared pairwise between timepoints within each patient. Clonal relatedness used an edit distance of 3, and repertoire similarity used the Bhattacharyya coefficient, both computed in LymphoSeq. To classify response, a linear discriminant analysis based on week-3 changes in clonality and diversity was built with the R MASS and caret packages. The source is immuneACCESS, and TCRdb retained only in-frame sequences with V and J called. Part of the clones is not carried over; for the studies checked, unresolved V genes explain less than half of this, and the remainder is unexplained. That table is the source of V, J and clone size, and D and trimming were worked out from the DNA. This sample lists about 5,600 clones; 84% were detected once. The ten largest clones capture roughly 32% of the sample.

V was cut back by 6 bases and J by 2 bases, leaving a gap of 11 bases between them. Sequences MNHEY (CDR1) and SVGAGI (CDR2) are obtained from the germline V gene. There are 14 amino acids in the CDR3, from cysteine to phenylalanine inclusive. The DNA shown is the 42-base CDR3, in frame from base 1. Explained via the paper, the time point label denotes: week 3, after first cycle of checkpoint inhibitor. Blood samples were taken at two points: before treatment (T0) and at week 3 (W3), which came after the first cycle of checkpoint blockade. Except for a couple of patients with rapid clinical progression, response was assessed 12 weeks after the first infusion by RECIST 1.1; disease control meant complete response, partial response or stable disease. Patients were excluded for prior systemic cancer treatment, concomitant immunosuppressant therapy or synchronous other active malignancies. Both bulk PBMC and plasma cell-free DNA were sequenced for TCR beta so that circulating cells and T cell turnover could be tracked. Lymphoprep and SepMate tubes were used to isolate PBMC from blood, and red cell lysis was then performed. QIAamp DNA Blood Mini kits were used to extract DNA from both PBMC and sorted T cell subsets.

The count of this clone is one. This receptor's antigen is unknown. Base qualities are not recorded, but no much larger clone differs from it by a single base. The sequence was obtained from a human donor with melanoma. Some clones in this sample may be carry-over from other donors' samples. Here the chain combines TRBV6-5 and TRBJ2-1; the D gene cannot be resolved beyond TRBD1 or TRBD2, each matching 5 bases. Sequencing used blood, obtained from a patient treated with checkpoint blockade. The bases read TGTGCCAGCAGGGGACGGCCTCCCTACAATGAGCAGTTCTTC. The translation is CASRGRPPYNEQFF.